Following are 9 T cell receptor beta chains from one sample sequenced in a study of blood T cell repertoires in COVID-19. The method was immunoSEQ multiplex PCR; TCRdb's version includes in-frame clones alone and lacks a portion of them. The table shows around 180,000 clones, with around 80% occurring only once. Input material: peripheral blood. These receptor sequences come from a woman aged 80 or over with COVID-19, enrolled during active disease.

The V call is TRBV15, the J call TRBJ1-5; no reliable D call. The CDR3 is 15 residues long. The germline gives CDR1 LNHNV, CDR2 YYDKDF (reference sequence). V lost 4 bases to trimming and J lost 3 bases, with 13 bases between them. In nucleotides, the CDR3 is TGTGCCACCAGCACTGAGGGCGGTTACAATCAGCCCCAGCATTTT. The encoded protein is CATSTEGGYNQPQHF.

The chain employs TRBV9 and TRBJ2-1; a possible D gene is TRBD2 (7 bases). The CDR3 runs 15 residues. V was cut by 4 bases and J by 7 bases, with 18 bases left in between. Germline V gene lookup returns CDR1 SGDLS and CDR2 YYNGEE. The CDR3 sequence is CASSSRGEGRNEQFF. CDR3 DNA: TGTGCCAGCAGCTCGAGGGGGGAGGGCCGGAATGAGCAGTTCTTC.

The chain uses TRBV20-1 and TRBJ1-2, with D perhaps TRBD1 (5 bases). The CDR3 totals 11 residues. Per the germline V gene, CDR1 is DFQATT and CDR2 is SNEGSKA (reference sequence). Trimming pared 4 bases from V and 5 bases from J, leaving 8 bases between. The CDR3 sequence: CSANGGYGYTF. The CDR3 coding sequence is TGCAGTGCTAATGGGGGGTATGGCTACACCTTC.

The chain couples TRBV7-3 to TRBJ1-6; tentatively, D is TRBD1 (5 bases). Germline V gene lookup returns CDR1 SGHTA and CDR2 FQGTGA. The germline V and J ends were trimmed by 5 bases and 7 bases, with 12 bases remaining between them. The CDR3 is 14 residues long. Here the CDR3 reads CASSLGQLNSPLHF. As DNA, the CDR3 is TGTGCCAGCAGCCTGGGGCAGCTAAATTCACCCCTCCACTTT.

The CDR3 here is CASSPGLAGEQYF. Written as DNA, the CDR3 is TGTGCCAGCAGCCCTGGACTAGCCGGCGAGCAGTACTTC. The rearrangement uses TRBV7-6 and TRBJ2-7; 8 positions agree with TRBD2. CDR3 size: 13 residues. Trimming at V came to 5 bases and at J to 6 bases, leaving 6 bases not matched to a gene. Germline CDR1 and CDR2: SGHVS and FNYEAQ.

This clone showed up just once. The CDR3 sequence: CASSQGLEPTSTDTQYF. The CDR3 region has the DNA TGCGCCAGCAGCCAGGGACTGGAGCCTACTAGCACAGATACGCAGTATTTT. The J gene is TRBJ2-3, the V gene TRBV4-1; a possible D gene is TRBD2 (6 bases). Deletions cut 3 bases from V and 0 bases from J, with 16 bases between. CDR3 size: 17 residues. From germline, CDR1 is MGHRA and CDR2 YSYEKL.

V usage is TRBV21-1 and J usage is TRBJ2-7; the table calls TRBD2, which could not be checked here. TRBV21-1 is listed as a pseudogene. The CDR3 covers 14 residues. The CDR3 loop reads CASSKQEGLYEQYF. CDR3 nucleotide sequence: TGTGCCAGCAGCAAACAGGAGGGGCTCTACGAGCAGTACTTC.

This clone was seen only a few times. The V and J genes are TRBV5-1 and TRBJ2-5, with 10 positions matching TRBD1. The CDR3 spans 15 residues. Per germline, CDR1 SGHRS and CDR2 YFSETQ. J gave up 6 bases and V 4 bases, and 9 bases lay outside the gene matches. As DNA, the CDR3 is TGCGCCAGCAGCCCGGGGACAGGGGAGGGTAAGACCCAGTACTTC. This codes for CASSPGTGEGKTQYF.

V and J are TRBV4-3 and TRBJ1-2; TRBD1 might be the D (6 bases). CDR3 length equals 14 residues. In germline, CDR1 is LGHNA, CDR2 YSLEER. V was shortened by 4 bases and J by 4 bases, with 13 bases between the two germline ends. The DNA of the CDR3 is TGCGCCAGCAGCCCTTCAACAGGGTTCTATGGCTACACCTTC. Amino acids: CASSPSTGFYGYTF.